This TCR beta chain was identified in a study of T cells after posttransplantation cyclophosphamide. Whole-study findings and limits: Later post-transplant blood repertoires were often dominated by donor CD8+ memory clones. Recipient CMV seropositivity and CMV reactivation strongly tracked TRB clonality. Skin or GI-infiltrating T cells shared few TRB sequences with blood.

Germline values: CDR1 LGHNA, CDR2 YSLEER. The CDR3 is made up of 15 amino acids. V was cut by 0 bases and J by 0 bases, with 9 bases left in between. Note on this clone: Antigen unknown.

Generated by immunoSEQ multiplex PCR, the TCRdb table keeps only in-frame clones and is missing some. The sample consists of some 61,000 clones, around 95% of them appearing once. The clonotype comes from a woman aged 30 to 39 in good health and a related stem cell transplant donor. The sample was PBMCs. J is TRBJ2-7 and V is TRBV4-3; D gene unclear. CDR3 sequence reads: CASSQDRLPSYEQYF. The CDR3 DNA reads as TGCGCCAGCAGCCAAGACAGGCTTCCCTCCTACGAGCAGTACTTC.